These 21 T cell receptor beta chains originate from one sample sequenced in a study of T cells after posttransplantation cyclophosphamide. Control samples came 1 year after myeloablative marrow transplants with methotrexate plus calcineurin inhibitor. Assay used: immunoSEQ multiplex PCR; TCRdb lists only in-frame clones, some missing. The sample shows some 14,000 clones, 84% of them seen only once. The material was PBMCs, obtained more than 350 days after allogeneic stem cell transplant with calcineurin inhibitor and methotrexate. These receptors all come from a male patient younger than 35 who received an allogeneic stem cell transplant from a related donor, was CMV-positive, and had no GVHD. The graft donor may have given rise to some T cells.

CDR3 region: CSTRQGAGESEQFF. CDR3 in DNA: TGCAGCACCCGACAGGGCGCCGGGGAGAGTGAGCAGTTCTTC. This chain links TRBV29-1 with TRBJ2-1; 7 bases are shared with TRBD1. Germline V lookup: CDR1 SQVTM, CDR2 ANQGSEA. Trimming at V came to 8 bases and at J to 9 bases, leaving 16 bases not matched to a gene. The CDR3 has 14 amino acids.

The rearrangement uses TRBV30 and TRBJ1-5, with no clear D. Trimming took 2 bases from V and 2 from J, leaving 7 bases between them. Germline V lookup: CDR1 GTSNPN, CDR2 SVGIG (reference sequence). The CDR3 is 13 residues long. CDR3 coding DNA: TGTGCCTGGAGTCCGGGTGGCAATCAGCCCCAGCATTTT. Protein sequence: CAWSPGGNQPQHF.

This clone came up once. V gene TRBV6-1 combines with J gene TRBJ2-7; no clear D. Germline lookup yields CDR1 MNHNS and CDR2 SASEGT. V lost 4 bases and J 2 bases, leaving 9 bases between the germline ends. CDR3 length: 13 amino acids. The CDR3 sequence: CASSASFTYEQYF. CDR3 nucleotide sequence: TGTGCCAGCAGTGCGAGCTTCACCTACGAGCAGTACTTC.

The J gene is TRBJ2-2, the V gene TRBV2, with 7 bases that match TRBD1. Germline V lookup: CDR1 SNHLY, CDR2 FYNNEI. The CDR3 extends over 14 amino acids. J lost 3 bases, V lost 7 bases, and 5 bases had no gene match. CDR3 coding DNA: TGTGCCAGCACGGCTACAGGGGACACCGGGGAGCTGTTTTTT. Its translation is CASTATGDTGELFF.

This clone was detected only once. The chain couples TRBV11-2 to TRBJ2-3; 9 bases align to TRBD2. The V and J ends lost 3 bases and 4 bases, in that order; junction bases with no gene match: 5. This CDR3 is 15 amino acids long. CDR1 SGHAT and CDR2 FQNNGV come from the germline V gene. The CDR3 region has the DNA TGTGCCAGCAGCTTTAGTAGCGGGAGTCCAGATACGCAGTATTTT. Protein: CASSFSSGSPDTQYF.

As to this clone: Other nucleotide sequences in the sample specify the same CDR3. The chain links TRBV7-9 to TRBJ2-1; D is unresolved. Germline CDR1 SEHNR, CDR2 FQNEAQ (reference sequence). Deletions cut 4 bases from V and 9 bases from J, with 13 bases between. This CDR3 region has 13 residues. The CDR3 is CASSSTLRSEQFF. The DNA of the CDR3 is TGTGCCAGCAGCTCGACCTTGAGGAGTGAGCAGTTCTTC.

The chain combines TRBV28 with TRBJ2-7; the match to TRBD2 covers 8 bases. The V gene end was trimmed by 6 bases and the J gene end by 3 bases; junction bases not matched to a gene: 7. Per the germline V gene, CDR1 is MDHEN and CDR2 is SYDVKM. The CDR3 runs to 14 residues. CDR3 bases: TGTGCCAGCAGCCTCGCAGCGGGAGTCTACGAGCAGTACTTC. Translating it yields CASSLAAGVYEQYF.

This rearrangement joins TRBV10-1 to TRBJ2-7, with D perhaps matching TRBD1 (6 bases). From germline, CDR1 is WNHNN and CDR2 SYGVQD (reference sequence). Trimming stripped 2 bases from V and 1 base from J, with 24 bases between. This CDR3 is 19 amino acids long. The CDR3 reads CASSEGWRVLEGGSYEQYF. The DNA for the CDR3 is TGCGCCAGCAGTGAGGGGTGGCGGGTCCTAGAAGGGGGATCCTACGAGCAGTACTTC.

The V call is TRBV15, the J call TRBJ1-5; possible D gene TRBD1, 5 bases. Germline CDR1 reads LNHNV; CDR2 reads YYDKDF (reference sequence). The CDR3 is made up of 17 amino acids. V gave up 2 bases and J gave up 6 bases, with 20 bases separating them. The CDR3 DNA reads as TGTGCCACCAGCAGATTCCAATCCGGGACTACAGGTCAGCCCCAGCATTTT. Encoded protein: CATSRFQSGTTGQPQHF.

CDR3 in amino acids: CASSAGTGDRGQPQHF. The CDR3 DNA follows: TGTGCCAGCAGTGCGGGGACAGGGGATCGCGGTCAGCCCCAGCATTTT. The V gene is TRBV28, the J gene TRBJ1-5; 10 bases align to TRBD1. V lost 5 bases and J lost 6; bases outside the gene matches: 10. The CDR3 extends over 16 amino acids. Germline CDR1 and CDR2: MDHEN and SYDVKM.

The chain employs TRBV27 and TRBJ1-1; D is uncertain. Germline values: CDR1 MNHEY, CDR2 SMNVEV (reference sequence). The V gene lost 5 bases and the J gene lost 2 bases, with 12 bases spanning the gap. This CDR3 has 14 amino acids. The CDR3 region is CASSSAGSNTEAFF. CDR3 nucleotides: TGTGCCAGCAGTAGTGCGGGAAGCAACACTGAAGCTTTCTTT.

J is TRBJ2-1 and V is TRBV18, with 10 bases aligning to TRBD2. V lost 2 bases, J lost 9 bases, and 7 bases stayed unmatched. This CDR3 is built from 15 residues. From germline, CDR1 is KGHSH and CDR2 LQKENI. CDR3 DNA sequence: TGTGCCAGCTCACCAGGGACTAGCGTCAACAGTGAGCAGTTCTTC. Translated: CASSPGTSVNSEQFF.

This clone was seen more than once but under ten times. The chain employs TRBV2 and TRBJ1-1, with D tentatively TRBD1 (6 bases). The CDR3 is 13 residues long. The V end lost 5 bases, the J end lost 6 bases, and 13 bases lay between the germline ends. The germline gives CDR1 SNHLY, CDR2 FYNNEI. CDR3 protein: CASSRTDFAEAFF. CDR3 DNA sequence: TGTGCCAGCAGTCGGACAGATTTCGCTGAAGCTTTCTTT.

The CDR3 protein is CASSRGEGATDTQYF. The DNA for the CDR3 is TGTGCCAGCAGCCGGGGGGAGGGCGCGACAGATACGCAGTATTTT. The J gene is TRBJ2-3, the V gene TRBV4-2, with TRBD2 identical over 7 bases. Germline CDR1 is LGHNA and CDR2 is YNFKEQ. Trimming at V came to 4 bases and at J to 3 bases, leaving 7 bases not matched to a gene. The CDR3 totals 15 residues.

The rearrangement joins TRBV11-3 to TRBJ2-7, with 8 positions matching TRBD2. Germline V gene data show CDR1 as SGHNT and CDR2 as YENEEA. Trimming at V came to 5 bases and at J to 1 base, leaving 10 bases not matched to a gene. The CDR3 totals 16 residues. The CDR3 sequence: CASSPDPERGSYEQYF. CDR3 bases: TGTGCCAGCAGCCCCGACCCCGAGCGGGGGTCCTACGAGCAGTACTTC.

V usage is TRBV6-6 and J usage is TRBJ1-1, with D possibly being TRBD1 (5 bases). V shed 4 bases and J shed 6 bases, with 6 bases lying between them. CDR1 MNHNY and CDR2 SVGAGI come from the germline V gene (reference sequence). The CDR3 extends over 11 amino acids. The CDR3 sequence: CASSLTAEAFF. The CDR3 DNA reads TGTGCCAGCAGTTTGACAGCTGAAGCTTTCTTT.

The V and J genes are TRBV19 and TRBJ1-5; 7 nucleotides agree with TRBD1. V shed 5 bases and J 3 bases; nucleotides not matched to a gene: 7. Germline CDR1 reads LNHDA; CDR2 reads SQIVND (reference sequence). This CDR3 is 15 amino acids long. The CDR3 reads CASSPRQGPNQPQHF. The CDR3 DNA follows: TGTGCCAGTAGTCCTCGACAGGGACCCAATCAGCCCCAGCATTTT.

The CDR3 loop is CASSPRQVESPLHF. CDR3 nucleotides: TGTGCCAGCAGCCCCAGACAGGTAGAATCACCCCTCCACTTT. The rearrangement links TRBV9 to TRBJ1-6, with D tentatively TRBD1 (6 bases). Germline loops: CDR1 SGDLS, CDR2 YYNGEE. The length of the CDR3 is 14 residues. The V end was cut by 4 bases, the J end by 10 bases, with 15 bases between.

The chain uses TRBV5-6 and TRBJ2-7; D not certain. Germline values: CDR1 SGHDT, CDR2 YYEEEE. Trimming shortened V by 6 bases and J by 3 bases, and 16 bases separated the two germline ends. This CDR3 has 14 amino acids. CDR3 region: CASTNPGPNYEQYF. In DNA, the CDR3 is TGTGCCAGCACCAACCCTGGGCCTAACTACGAGCAGTACTTC.

The rearrangement uses TRBV6-4 and TRBJ2-3; 8 nucleotides agree with TRBD1. The CDR3 runs to 15 residues. V lost 5 bases, J lost 4 bases, and 8 bases stayed unmatched. Per the germline V gene, CDR1 is MRHNA and CDR2 is SNTAGT. As DNA, the CDR3 is TGTGCCAGCAGTTTGGGGCAGGGGGCCCCAGATACGCAGTATTTT. This translates into CASSLGQGAPDTQYF.

This sequence joins TRBV5-4 and TRBJ2-3, with TRBD1 matching 7 bases. With V trimmed by 2 bases and J by 2 bases, 5 bases remained unmatched. The germline gives CDR1 SGHNT, CDR2 YYREEE (reference sequence). There are 15 residues in the CDR3. This chain's CDR3 is CASSFSGTVTDTQYF. The CDR3 DNA is TGTGCCAGCAGCTTTTCCGGGACAGTCACAGATACGCAGTATTTT.